Presented here are 22 T cell receptor beta chains from one specimen sequenced in a study of T cell responses to AZD1222 COVID-19 vaccine. TCRdb keeps only in-frame clones here, not all; method: immunoSEQ multiplex PCR. The table records 99,000 or so clones, over 90% of them present only once. This specimen consisted of peripheral blood, obtained on day 0 of AZD1222 vaccination. The source is an adult in good health.

In DNA form, the CDR3 reads TGTGCCAGTAGTATAGGGCAGGGCCAAGAGACCCAGTACTTC. Residues: CASSIGQGQETQYF. The chain is built from TRBV19 and TRBJ2-5; TRBD1 is a possible D gene (5 bases). The CDR3 is 14 amino acids. From germline, CDR1 is LNHDA and CDR2 SQIVND (reference sequence). Trimming cost V 1 base and J 1 base, with 7 bases left between them.

The chain uses TRBV28 and TRBJ1-4; D is ambiguous. From germline, CDR1 is MDHEN and CDR2 SYDVKM. CDR3 length: 15 amino acids. V was shortened by 2 bases and J by 4 bases, with 11 bases between the two germline ends. Here the CDR3 DNA reads TGTGCCAGCAGTTTACACGGGAGTAGTAATGAAAAACTGTTTTTT. Its translation is CASSLHGSSNEKLFF. The whole variable domain, filled in from reference TRBV28 and TRBJ1-4, reads DVKVTQSSRYLVKRTGEKVFLECVQDMDHENMFWYRQDPGLGLRLIYFSYDVKMKEKGDIPEGYSVSREKKERFSLILESASTNQTSMYLCASSLHGSSNEKLFFGSGTQLSVL.

The chain carries TRBV3-1 (or the pseudogene TRBV3-2) and TRBJ2-7, with TRBD2 matching 7 bases. After removal of 4 bases from V and 2 bases from J, the junction contained 8 bases not matched to a gene. Per the germline V gene, CDR1 is LGHDT and CDR2 is YNNKEL (reference sequence). The CDR3 runs 15 residues. The CDR3 loop reads CASSPPGGPTYEQYF. The DNA of the CDR3 is TGTGCCAGCAGCCCCCCGGGAGGACCCACCTACGAGCAGTACTTC.

The sample holds a few counts of this clone. The chain is built from TRBV7-8 and TRBJ2-7; the D call may be TRBD1 or TRBD2 (5 bases each). In germline, CDR1 is SGHVS, CDR2 FQNEAQ. Trimming took off 5 bases at V and 1 base at J, with 15 bases between the two ends. This CDR3 has 15 amino acids. CDR3 loop: CASSPRDGTSYEQYF. CDR3 coding DNA: TGTGCCAGCAGCCCTAGGGACGGTACGTCCTACGAGCAGTACTTC. Using reference TRBV7-8 and TRBJ2-7 for the parts outside the CDR3, the full variable domain is GAGVSQSPRYKVAKRGQDVALRCDPISGHVSLFWYQQALGQGPEFLTYFQNEAQLDKSGLPSDRFFAERPEGSVSTLKIQRTQQEDSAVYLCASSPRDGTSYEQYFGPGTRLTVT.

The V gene is TRBV10-1, the J gene TRBJ2-7; D possibly corresponds to TRBD2 (5 bases). This CDR3 region has 13 residues. The germline V gene has CDR1 WNHNN and CDR2 SYGVQD (reference sequence). Trimming cost V 0 bases and J 5 bases, with 8 bases left between them. CDR3 nucleotide sequence: TGCGCCAGCAGTGAGTCTCCGAGGGACGAGCAGTACTTC. As protein: CASSESPRDEQYF.

This chain connects TRBV28 to TRBJ2-6; 8 bases are a match to TRBD1. Germline CDR1 MDHEN, CDR2 SYDVKM. The CDR3 sequence is 17 residues long. J lost 2 bases, V lost 4 bases, and 7 bases had no gene match. Here the CDR3 reads CASSSRIQGAGANVLTF. The CDR3 bases are TGTGCCAGCAGTTCCAGAATACAGGGGGCTGGGGCCAACGTCCTGACTTTC.

V is TRBV4-2 and J is TRBJ2-7; 8 positions agree with TRBD1. V shed 4 bases, J shed 3 bases, and the junction held 5 bases outside the gene matches. Germline V CDR1 and CDR2: LGHNA, YNFKEQ. The CDR3 is 14 residues long. CDR3 loop: CASSLTGADYEQYF. The CDR3 region has the DNA TGTGCCAGCAGCCTGACAGGGGCAGACTACGAGCAGTACTTC.

The V gene is TRBV5-4, the J gene TRBJ2-7; no reliable D call. Trimming removed 0 bases at V and 4 bases at J, with 5 bases between. Germline CDR1 SGHNT, CDR2 YYREEE (reference sequence). The length of the CDR3 is 12 residues. The CDR3 loop is CASSLGGYEQYF. The CDR3 DNA sequence: TGTGCCAGCAGCTTGGGTGGTTACGAGCAGTACTTC.

The V call is TRBV6-6, the J call TRBJ2-7; possible D gene TRBD2, 6 bases. Trimming cost V 3 bases and J 4 bases, with 13 bases left between them. The CDR3 length is 14 residues. CDR1 and CDR2 from the germline V gene are MNHNY and SVGAGI (reference sequence). CDR3 nucleotides: TGTGCCAGCAGTTATCGCCCGGGGGTGTACGAGCAGTACTTC. Translated: CASSYRPGVYEQYF.

This sequence joins TRBV9 and TRBJ2-7; tentatively, D is TRBD2 (6 bases). This CDR3 is built from 14 residues. V was cut by 0 bases and J by 4 bases, with 11 bases left in between. Germline V gene sequence: CDR1 SGDLS, CDR2 YYNGEE. The CDR3 loop is CASSVAPGVYEQYF. The CDR3, as DNA: TGTGCCAGCAGCGTAGCTCCGGGGGTTTACGAGCAGTACTTC. Full variable domain (missing parts from reference TRBV9 and TRBJ2-7): DSGVTQTPKHLITATGQRVTLRCSPRSGDLSVYWYQQSLDQGLQFLIQYYNGEERAKGNILERFSAQQFPDLHSELNLSSLELGDSALYFCASSVAPGVYEQYFGPGTRLTVT.

This chain connects TRBV15 to TRBJ2-5, with D perhaps TRBD2 (5 bases). Germline V gene lookup returns CDR1 LNHNV and CDR2 YYDKDF (reference sequence). Trimming took 0 bases from V and 3 from J, leaving 11 bases between them. The CDR3 is 15 amino acids. CDR3 sequence: CATSRDLRAEETQYF. The CDR3 nucleotides are TGTGCCACCAGCAGAGACTTGCGGGCGGAAGAGACCCAGTACTTC. The entire variable domain, with the rest obtained from reference TRBV15 and TRBJ2-5, is as follows: DAMVIQNPRYQVTQFGKPVTLSCSQTLNHNVMYWYQQKSSQAPKLLFHYYDKDFNNEADTPDNFQSRRPNTSFCFLDIRSPGLGDTAMYLCATSRDLRAEETQYFGPGTRLLVL.

V is TRBV5-5 and J is TRBJ1-5; 9 bases match TRBD1. Trimming removed 4 bases from V and 7 bases from J; junction bases left unmatched: 6. CDR3 length: 14 residues. Germline V gives CDR1 SGHKS, CDR2 YYEKEE (reference sequence). CDR3 sequence (DNA): TGTGCCAGCAGCCCCGGGACAGGGTTGCAGCCCCAGCATTTT. The encoded protein is CASSPGTGLQPQHF. Variable domain in full (rest from reference TRBV5-5 and TRBJ1-5): DAGVTQSPTHLIKTRGQQVTLRCSPISGHKSVSWYQQVLGQGPQFIFQYYEKEERGRGNFPDRFSARQFPNYSSELNVNALLLGDSALYLCASSPGTGLQPQHFGDGTRLSIL.

The chain recombines TRBV2 with TRBJ1-1; D unclear. CDR1 and CDR2 (germline): SNHLY, FYNNEI. The CDR3 covers 15 residues. Trimming removed 9 bases at V and 0 bases at J, with 17 bases between. CDR3 protein: CASELMREMNTEAFF. For the CDR3, the DNA is TGTGCCAGTGAGTTAATGAGGGAAATGAACACTGAAGCTTTCTTT.

The chain combines TRBV11-2 with TRBJ2-1, with D possibly matching TRBD1 (6 bases). Germline CDR1 and CDR2: SGHAT and FQNNGV. CDR3 size: 14 residues. V shed 5 bases and J shed 10 bases, with 18 bases lying between them. CDR3 region: CASSLIGDQGEQFF. In DNA form, the CDR3 reads TGTGCCAGCAGCCTAATCGGGGACCAGGGGGAGCAGTTCTTC.

The chain employs TRBV6-6 and TRBJ1-1; 10 nucleotides line up with TRBD1. This CDR3 contains 16 residues. Germline CDR1 reads MNHNY; CDR2 reads SVGAGI (reference sequence). Unmatched junction bases numbered 7, after V lost 2 bases and J lost 4 bases. Here the CDR3 DNA reads TGTGCCAGCAGTTACGGACCGGGACAGGGGTTCACTGAAGCTTTCTTT. It specifies CASSYGPGQGFTEAFF.

The chain combines TRBV9 with TRBJ2-1; tentatively, D is TRBD1 or TRBD2 (6 bases each). Germline assignment: CDR1 SGDLS and CDR2 YYNGEE. The V gene lost 2 bases and the J gene lost 2 bases, with 8 bases spanning the gap. CDR3 length: 14 residues. CDR3 DNA sequence: TGTGCCAGCAGCGTGGGGGGCCCCTACAATGAGCAGTTCTTC. It codes for CASSVGGPYNEQFF.

The gene calls are TRBV19 and TRBJ2-2; D remains unclear. Trimming pared 9 bases from V and 5 bases from J, leaving 7 bases between. The germline V gene has CDR1 LNHDA and CDR2 SQIVND (reference sequence). The CDR3 runs to 11 residues. The CDR3 nucleotides are TGTGCCAGCGTTAAGACCGGGGAGCTGTTTTTT. It codes for CASVKTGELFF.

The V call is TRBV6-2 or TRBV6-3, the J call TRBJ2-7; TRBD1 matches at 9 bases. Germline assignment: CDR1 MNHEY and CDR2 SVGEGT. This CDR3 contains 14 residues. Losses at the gene ends were 6 bases for V and 4 bases for J; bases not matched to a gene: 7. The CDR3 coding sequence is TGTGCCAGCAGCCAGACAGGGGGAAGATACGAGCAGTACTTC. Translated, it gives CASSQTGGRYEQYF.

CDR3 in amino acids: CASSQDRQYEKLFF. In nucleotides, the CDR3 is TGCGCCAGCAGCCAAGATAGGCAATATGAAAAACTGTTTTTT. The chain links TRBV4-1 to TRBJ1-4, with D uncertain. V was pared by 0 bases and J by 6 bases, with 8 bases between. The CDR3 has 14 amino acids. Germline V gives CDR1 MGHRA, CDR2 YSYEKL.

This chain joins TRBV3-1 (or the pseudogene TRBV3-2) and TRBJ2-3; D gene unclear. This CDR3 spans 14 amino acids. V dropped 4 bases and J dropped 1 base, with 9 bases sitting between them. CDR1 is LGHDT, CDR2 YNNKEL, per germline (reference sequence). The CDR3 DNA reads as TGTGCCAGCAGCCCGAACCCGGGCACAGATACGCAGTATTTT. This translates into CASSPNPGTDTQYF.

The chain carries TRBV10-1 and TRBJ2-7, with TRBD2 identical over 9 bases. Trimming cost V 6 bases and J 7 bases; bases outside gene matches: 4. The length of the CDR3 is 12 residues. Germline CDR1 reads WNHNN; CDR2 reads SYGVQD (reference sequence). Written as DNA, the CDR3 is TGCGCCAGCAGCCAACTAGCGGGTGAGCAGTACTTC. Its protein product is CASSQLAGEQYF.

CDR3 sequence (DNA): TGCGCCAGCGGGGAGACAGGGAACTCCGAGCAGTACTTC. Translating gives CASGETGNSEQYF. The genes are TRBV5-1 and TRBJ2-7; 7 bases are shared with TRBD1. Looked up from germline, CDR1 is SGHRS and CDR2 is YFSETQ. CDR3 length: 13 residues. V was clipped by 7 bases and J by 6 bases; unmatched bases: 10.